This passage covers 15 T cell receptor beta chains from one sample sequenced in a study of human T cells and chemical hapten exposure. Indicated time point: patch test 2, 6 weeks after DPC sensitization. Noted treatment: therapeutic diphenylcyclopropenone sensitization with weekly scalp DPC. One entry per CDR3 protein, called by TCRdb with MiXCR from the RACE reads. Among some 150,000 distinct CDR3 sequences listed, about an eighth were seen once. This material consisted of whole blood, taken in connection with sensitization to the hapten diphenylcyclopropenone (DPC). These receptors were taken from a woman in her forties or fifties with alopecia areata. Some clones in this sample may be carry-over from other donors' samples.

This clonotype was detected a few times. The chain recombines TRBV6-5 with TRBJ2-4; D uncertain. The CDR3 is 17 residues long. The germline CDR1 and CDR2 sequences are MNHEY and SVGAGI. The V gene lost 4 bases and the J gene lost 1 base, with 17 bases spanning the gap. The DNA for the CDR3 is TGTGCCAGCAGTTCCTCGAGAGGCCTAGGGGCCAAAAACATTCAGTACTTC. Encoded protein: CASSSSRGLGAKNIQYF.

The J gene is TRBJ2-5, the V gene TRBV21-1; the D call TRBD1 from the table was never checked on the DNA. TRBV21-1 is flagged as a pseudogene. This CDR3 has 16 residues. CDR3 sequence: CASSTCPGQDQETQYF. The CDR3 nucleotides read TGTGCCAGCAGCACCTGTCCGGGACAGGACCAAGAGACCCAGTACTTC.

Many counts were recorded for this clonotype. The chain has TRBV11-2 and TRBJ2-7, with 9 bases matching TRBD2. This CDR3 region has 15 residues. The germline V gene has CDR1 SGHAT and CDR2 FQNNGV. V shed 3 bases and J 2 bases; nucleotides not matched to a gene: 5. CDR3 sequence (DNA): TGTGCCAGCAGCTTGAGTAGCGGGGGTGCCTACGAGCAGTACTTC. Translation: CASSLSSGGAYEQYF.

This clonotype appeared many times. The CDR3 spells CASSPRTDRRSSYEQYF. CDR3 coding DNA: TGTGCCAGCTCACCACGAACCGACAGGCGATCCTCCTACGAGCAGTACTTC. The chain combines TRBV18 with TRBJ2-7; TRBD1 is a possible D gene (6 bases). The V gene's germline CDR1 is KGHSH and CDR2 LQKENI. The CDR3 is 17 residues long. Trimming removed 1 base from V and 0 bases from J, with 16 bases in between.

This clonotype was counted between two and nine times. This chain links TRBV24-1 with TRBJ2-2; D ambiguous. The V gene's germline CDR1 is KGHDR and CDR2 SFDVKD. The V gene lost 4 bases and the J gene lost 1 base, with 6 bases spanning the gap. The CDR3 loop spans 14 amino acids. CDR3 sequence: CATSEHKNTGELFF. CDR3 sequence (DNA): TGTGCCACCAGTGAACACAAGAACACCGGGGAGCTGTTTTTT.

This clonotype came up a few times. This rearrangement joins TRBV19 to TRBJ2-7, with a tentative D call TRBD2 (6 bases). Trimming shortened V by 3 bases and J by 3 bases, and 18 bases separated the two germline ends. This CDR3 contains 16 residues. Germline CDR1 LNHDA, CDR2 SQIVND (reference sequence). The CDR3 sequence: CASSILPGGYFYEQYF. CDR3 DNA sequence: TGTGCCAGTAGTATCCTTCCCGGGGGTTACTTCTACGAGCAGTACTTC. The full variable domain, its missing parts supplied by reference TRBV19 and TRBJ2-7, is DGGITQSPKYLFRKEGQNVTLSCEQNLNHDAMYWYRQDPGQGLRLIYYSQIVNDFQKGDIAEGYSVSREKKESFPLTVTSAQKNPTAFYLCASSILPGGYFYEQYFGPGTRLTVT.

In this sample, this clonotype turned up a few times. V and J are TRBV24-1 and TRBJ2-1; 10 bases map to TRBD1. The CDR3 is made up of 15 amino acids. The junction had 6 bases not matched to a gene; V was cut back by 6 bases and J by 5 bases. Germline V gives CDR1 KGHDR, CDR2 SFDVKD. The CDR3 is CATSPGQGSHNEQFF. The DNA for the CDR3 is TGTGCCACCAGTCCGGGACAGGGGAGTCACAATGAGCAGTTCTTC.

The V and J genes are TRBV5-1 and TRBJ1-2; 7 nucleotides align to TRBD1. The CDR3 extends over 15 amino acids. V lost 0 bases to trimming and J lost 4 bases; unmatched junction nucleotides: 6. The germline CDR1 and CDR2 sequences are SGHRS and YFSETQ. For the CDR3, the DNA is TGCGCCAGCAGCTTGGTACAGGGGATGAGCTATGGCTACACCTTC. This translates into CASSLVQGMSYGYTF.

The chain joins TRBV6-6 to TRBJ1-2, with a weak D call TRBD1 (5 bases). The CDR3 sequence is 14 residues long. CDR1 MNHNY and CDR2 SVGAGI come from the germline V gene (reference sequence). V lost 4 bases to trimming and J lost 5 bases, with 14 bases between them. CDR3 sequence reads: CASSLVQGEYGYTF. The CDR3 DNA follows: TGTGCCAGCAGTTTGGTTCAGGGAGAGTATGGCTACACCTTC.

CDR3: CASSLEAGELFF. The DNA for the CDR3 is TGCGCCAGCAGCTTGGAGGCCGGGGAGCTGTTTTTT. This chain links TRBV5-1 with TRBJ2-2; D gene uncertain. The germline V gene has CDR1 SGHRS and CDR2 YFSETQ. The CDR3 totals 12 residues. Trimming shortened V by 0 bases and J by 6 bases, and 3 bases separated the two germline ends.

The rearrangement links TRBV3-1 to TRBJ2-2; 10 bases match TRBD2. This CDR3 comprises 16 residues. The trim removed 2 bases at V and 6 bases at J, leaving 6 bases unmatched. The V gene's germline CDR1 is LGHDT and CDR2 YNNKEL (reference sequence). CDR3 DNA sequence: TGTGCCAGCAGCCAACGGGGGCTAGCGGGAGCCGGGGAGCTGTTTTTT. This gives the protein CASSQRGLAGAGELFF. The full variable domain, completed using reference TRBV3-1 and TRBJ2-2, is DTAVSQTPKYLVTQMGNDKSIKCEQNLGHDTMYWYKQDSKKFLKIMFSYNNKELIINETVPNRFSPKSPDKAHLNLHINSLELGDSAVYFCASSQRGLAGAGELFFGEGSRLTVL.

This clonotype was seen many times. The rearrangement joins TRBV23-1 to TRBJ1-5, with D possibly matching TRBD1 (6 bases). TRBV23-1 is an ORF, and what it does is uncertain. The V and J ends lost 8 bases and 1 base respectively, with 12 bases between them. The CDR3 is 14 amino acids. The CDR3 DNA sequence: TGCGCCAGCCCTGGGACAACAAGCAATCAGCCCCAGCATTTT. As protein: CASPGTTSNQPQHF.

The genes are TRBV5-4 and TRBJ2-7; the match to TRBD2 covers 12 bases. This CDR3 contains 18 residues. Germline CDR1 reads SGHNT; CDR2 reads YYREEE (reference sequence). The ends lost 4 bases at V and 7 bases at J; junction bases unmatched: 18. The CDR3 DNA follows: TGTGCCAGCAGCCCCCCCCCGACTAGCGGGAGCCCCGTGGGGGAGCAGTACTTC. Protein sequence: CASSPPPTSGSPVGEQYF.

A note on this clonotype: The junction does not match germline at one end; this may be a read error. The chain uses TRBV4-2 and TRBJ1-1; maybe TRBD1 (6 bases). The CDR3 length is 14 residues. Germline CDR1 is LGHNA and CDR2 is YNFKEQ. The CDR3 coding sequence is TGTGCCAGCAGTAAGGGGGGACGGGACACTGAAGTTTTCTTT. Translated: CASSKGGRDTEVFF.

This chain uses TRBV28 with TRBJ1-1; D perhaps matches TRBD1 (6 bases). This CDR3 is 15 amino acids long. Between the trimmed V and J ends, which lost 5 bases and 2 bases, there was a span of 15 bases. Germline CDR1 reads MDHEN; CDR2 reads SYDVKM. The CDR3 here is CASSTNRESNTEAFF. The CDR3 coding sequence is TGTGCCAGCAGTACAAACAGGGAATCTAACACTGAAGCTTTCTTT.